The clone carrying this T cell receptor beta chain was counted between two and nine times. The data were taken from a study of human T cells and chemical hapten exposure. About the study: Epicutaneous patch tests delivered 0.01% DPC to the upper back, with evaluation at 6 days. Small pooled library volume differences chiefly drove per-sample TCR yield variation.

TCRdb re-called the RACE reads with MiXCR, one entry per CDR3 protein. The table includes 110,000 to 150,000 distinct CDR3 sequences, 10% to 15% detected once. Indicated time point: patch test 2, 6 weeks after DPC sensitization. Treatment denoted: therapeutic diphenylcyclopropenone sensitization with weekly scalp DPC. Germline CDR1 reads SGDLS; CDR2 reads YYNGEE. Trimming removed 4 bases from V and 6 bases from J, with 11 bases in between. This CDR3 spans 13 amino acids. The chain employs TRBV9 and TRBJ2-1, with D uncertain. The TCR originated in a woman in her forties or fifties with alopecia areata. Some clones in this sample may be carry-over from other donors' samples. The specimen comprised whole blood, sampled in connection with sensitization to the hapten diphenylcyclopropenone (DPC). DNA for the CDR3: TGTGCCAGCAGCCCGTCTGTTGTCAATGAGCAGTTCTTC. It codes for CASSPSVVNEQFF.